This section outlines one T cell receptor beta chain sequence together with its context. Antigen specificity is unknown. This record comes from a study of siplizumab effects on memory and regulatory T cells. Findings and limits, study-wide: Significantly reduced by siplizumab was the cumulative frequency of alloreactive sequences, namely those traceable to unstimulated CD4+ memory cells. Roughly 75-96% of proliferating clones (CD4+ or CD8+) could not be assigned a naive or memory phenotype.

This CDR3 is 16 amino acids long. Germline-derived CDR1 and CDR2 are LNHDA and SQIVND (reference sequence). Deletions cut 5 bases from V and 0 bases from J, with 13 bases between. The assay covered some 98,000 TCR templates per sample. The protocol was immunoSEQ multiplex PCR, while the TCRdb copy is restricted to in-frame clones and leaves out a portion. The data contain 100,000 or so clones, roughly 91% of them singletons. Sequenced: CD4+ T cells sorted from blood. The chain couples TRBV19 to TRBJ2-2; TRBD1 is a possible D gene (5 bases). The sequence was obtained from a human donor in good health. The DNA for the CDR3 is TGTGCCAGTAGTGGACATCTACCAACGAACACCGGGGAGCTGTTTTTT. It translates to CASSGHLPTNTGELFF. The whole variable domain, filled in from reference TRBV19 and TRBJ2-2, reads DGGITQSPKYLFRKEGQNVTLSCEQNLNHDAMYWYRQDPGQGLRLIYYSQIVNDFQKGDIAEGYSVSREKKESFPLTVTSAQKNPTAFYLCASSGHLPTNTGELFFGEGSRLTVL.